The 5 T cell receptor beta chains in this list originate from one sample, sequenced in a study of T-cell reconstitution after alpha-beta-depleted transplantation in children. As it was prepared, the TCRbeta library received unique molecular identifiers. Each CDR3 protein is one row after TCRdb ran MiXCR on the PCR reads. The sample lists about 590,000 distinct CDR3 sequences; 10% to 15% were seen once. The sample here was PBMCs, mostly from graft donor cells, taken 360 days after TCRalphabeta/CD19-depleted stem cell transplant. These receptors originate from a male patient younger than 18 who had a stem cell transplant for acute myeloid leukemia, so the T cells may come from the graft donor.

This clonotype was observed a few times. This chain connects TRBV20-1 to TRBJ2-7; the D call may be TRBD1 or TRBD2 (5 bases each). V was pared by 5 bases and J by 2 bases, with 13 bases between. The germline V gene has CDR1 DFQATT and CDR2 SNEGSKA (reference sequence). CDR3 size: 13 residues. The CDR3 nucleotides read TGCAGTGCTTGGGGGATCAATGCCTACGAGCAGTACTTC. This sequence encodes CSAWGINAYEQYF.

This clonotype was seen at least ten times. The V gene is TRBV20-1, the J gene TRBJ2-1; D possibly corresponds to TRBD2 (6 bases). Trimming cost V 1 base and J 3 bases, with 13 bases left between them. This CDR3 has 15 residues. Per the germline V gene, CDR1 is DFQATT and CDR2 is SNEGSKA (reference sequence). The DNA of the CDR3 is TGCAGTGCTAGAGGAGGGACTCTCAACTACAATGAGCAGTTCTTC. Translating it yields CSARGGTLNYNEQFF.

The V gene is TRBV5-1, the J gene TRBJ1-2; TRBD1 matches 8 bases. J lost 8 bases, V lost 6 bases, and 12 bases had no gene match. Per germline, CDR1 SGHRS and CDR2 YFSETQ. The CDR3 runs to 14 residues. CDR3 nucleotide sequence: TGCGCCAGCATTCTCCGTTTGACAGGGGACGGCTACACCTTC. As protein: CASILRLTGDGYTF.

This chain joins TRBV6-5 and TRBJ2-5, with 7 bases that match TRBD2. Germline V gene data show CDR1 as MNHEY and CDR2 as SVGAGI. The V segment lost 1 base and the J segment 0 bases; nucleotides outside the gene matches: 5. The CDR3 has 16 residues. DNA of the CDR3: TGTGCCAGCAGTTACTGGGGGGGACGGTACCAAGAGACCCAGTACTTC. Translating gives CASSYWGGRYQETQYF.

This rearrangement joins TRBV7-8 to TRBJ1-2; D gene unclear. CDR1 is SGHVS and CDR2 is FQNEAQ in the germline V gene. This CDR3 contains 17 residues. V shed 1 base and J shed 0 bases, with 15 bases lying between them. This CDR3 is CASSLVLGLSANYGYTF. The DNA for the CDR3 is TGTGCCAGCAGCTTAGTGTTGGGCCTCTCAGCTAACTATGGCTACACCTTC.